The 21 T cell receptor beta chains below all came from one sample that was sequenced in a study of CD4 T cell repertoires in COVID-19. Profiled with immunoSEQ multiplex PCR; TCRdb holds only in-frame clones, not every one. The sample holds approximately 500 clones, roughly a quarter seen once. No antigen has been identified for these receptors. Sequenced here: memory CD4+ T cells, cultured in vitro, sampled after recovery from COVID-19. These receptors all come from a human donor who had COVID-19.

The chain employs TRBV28 and TRBJ1-5; perhaps TRBD1 as D (6 bases). Trimming pared 8 bases from V and 6 bases from J, leaving 14 bases between. The CDR3 covers 13 residues. Germline V gene lookup returns CDR1 MDHEN and CDR2 SYDVKM. CDR3 in amino acids: CASVRGAGQPQHF. The CDR3 DNA follows: TGTGCCAGCGTTCGGGGGGCAGGTCAGCCCCAGCATTTT. Full variable domain (outside the CDR3, taken from reference TRBV28 and TRBJ1-5): DVKVTQSSRYLVKRTGEKVFLECVQDMDHENMFWYRQDPGLGLRLIYFSYDVKMKEKGDIPEGYSVSREKKERFSLILESASTNQTSMYLCASVRGAGQPQHFGDGTRLSIL.

J is TRBJ2-3 and V is TRBV9; 7 bases align to TRBD1. V trimming: 1 base; J trimming: 2 bases; junction bases outside the gene matches: 7. CDR1 SGDLS and CDR2 YYNGEE come from the germline V gene. This CDR3 is built from 16 residues. The CDR3 bases are TGTGCCAGCAGCGTAAAGGGGGCAGGGGTCACAGATACGCAGTATTTT. Translation: CASSVKGAGVTDTQYF. Full variable domain (remainder filled in from reference TRBV9 and TRBJ2-3): DSGVTQTPKHLITATGQRVTLRCSPRSGDLSVYWYQQSLDQGLQFLIQYYNGEERAKGNILERFSAQQFPDLHSELNLSSLELGDSALYFCASSVKGAGVTDTQYFGPGTRLTVL.

A few counts support this clone. This chain joins TRBV19 and TRBJ2-5, with 8 bases fitting TRBD1. Germline trimming cut 4 bases from V and 2 bases from J; bases unmatched to any gene: 6. In germline, CDR1 is LNHDA, CDR2 SQIVND (reference sequence). The CDR3 is made up of 15 amino acids. The CDR3 reads CASSTNRGTQETQYF. The CDR3, as DNA: TGTGCCAGTAGTACCAACAGGGGGACGCAAGAGACCCAGTACTTC.

The table lists this clone with a few counts. V usage is TRBV6-1 and J usage is TRBJ1-1; D not resolved. The CDR3 runs 14 residues. Between the trimmed V and J ends, which lost 8 bases and 1 base, there was a span of 14 bases. Germline V lookup: CDR1 MNHNS, CDR2 SASEGT. The CDR3 here is CASRGSGSNTEAFF. CDR3 DNA: TGTGCCAGCCGGGGTTCGGGGTCGAACACTGAAGCTTTCTTT.

This clone was detected a few times. V gene TRBV9 combines with J gene TRBJ2-5; 13 nucleotides match TRBD2. J was trimmed by 2 bases and V by 1 base; bases with no gene match: 5. CDR1 and CDR2 from the germline V gene are SGDLS and YYNGEE. The CDR3 runs 17 residues. CDR3 in amino acids: CASSVSGLAGAQETQYF. Written as DNA, the CDR3 is TGTGCCAGCAGCGTATCAGGACTAGCGGGAGCACAAGAGACCCAGTACTTC.

This clone was detected only a few times. The chain employs TRBV6-6 and TRBJ2-4, with D perhaps TRBD2 (5 bases). The CDR3 contains 16 residues. V was cut by 2 bases and J by 3 bases, with 14 bases left in between. CDR1 and CDR2 (germline): MNHNY, SVGAGI (reference sequence). Here the CDR3 DNA reads TGTGCCAGCAGTTACAATAGGGAGCGACTCAAAAACATTCAGTACTTC. Translation gives CASSYNRERLKNIQYF.

By sample share, this clone is medium-sized. This chain joins TRBV19 and TRBJ2-2; D is uncertain. Germline V lookup: CDR1 LNHDA, CDR2 SQIVND (reference sequence). V was cut by 7 bases and J by 5 bases, with 11 bases left in between. This CDR3 region has 13 residues. CDR3 amino acids: CASILPSTGELFF. The CDR3 region has the DNA TGTGCCAGTATATTACCCTCAACCGGGGAGCTGTTTTTT.

This clone is labeled as hyperexpanded. This sequence joins TRBV11-3 and TRBJ2-2; D is unresolved. The CDR3 sequence is 13 residues long. Germline CDR1 reads SGHNT; CDR2 reads YENEEA. V was cut by 6 bases and J by 7 bases, with 12 bases left in between. The CDR3 loop reads CASSYVSGGELFF. The DNA of the CDR3 is TGTGCCAGCAGTTATGTCTCGGGCGGGGAGCTGTTTTTT.

This clone rates as large (0.1 to 1%). CDR3 nucleotide sequence: TGTGCCAGCAGGGGGACAGCTAACTATGGCTACACCTTC. Its translation is CASRGTANYGYTF. The V gene is TRBV6-5, the J gene TRBJ1-2; TRBD1 aligns across 7 bases. CDR1 and CDR2 (germline): MNHEY, SVGAGI. The V and J ends lost 6 bases and 0 bases, in that order; junction bases with no gene match: 1. The CDR3 runs 13 residues.

This clone is classed as medium-sized (0.01 to 0.1%). The chain links TRBV19 to TRBJ2-5; possibly TRBD2 for D (6 bases). V was clipped by 5 bases and J by 4 bases, with 17 bases between them. CDR1 is LNHDA and CDR2 is SQIVND in the germline V gene (reference sequence). The CDR3 has 15 residues. Here the CDR3 DNA reads TGTGCCAGTAGTCGGTCCGGGGGACCAGGAGAGACCCAGTACTTC. Protein product: CASSRSGGPGETQYF.

The gene calls are TRBV7-9 and TRBJ1-6; 8 nucleotides match TRBD1. CDR1 SEHNR and CDR2 FQNEAQ come from the germline V gene (reference sequence). Trimming removed 3 bases from V and 5 bases from J; junction bases left unmatched: 0. CDR3 length: 14 amino acids. CDR3 sequence (DNA): TGTGCCAGCAGCTTGGGACAGGATAATTCACCCCTCCACTTT. Translated, it gives CASSLGQDNSPLHF.

The chain employs TRBV5-1 and TRBJ1-2; tentatively, D is TRBD1 (5 bases). Germline V gene data show CDR1 as SGHRS and CDR2 as YFSETQ. The V gene lost 0 bases and the J gene lost 4 bases, with 7 bases spanning the gap. The CDR3 is 13 amino acids. CDR3 coding DNA: TGCGCCAGCAGCTTGGCAGGGATCTATGGCTACACCTTC. This translates into CASSLAGIYGYTF.

By proportion, this clone is medium-sized. The chain has TRBV15 and TRBJ2-5; D is perhaps TRBD1 (5 bases). This CDR3 comprises 16 residues. Per the germline V gene, CDR1 is LNHNV and CDR2 is YYDKDF (reference sequence). V shed 0 bases and J shed 0 bases, with 11 bases lying between them. The CDR3 bases are TGTGCCACCAGCAGAGATCAGGGTTCTTACCAAGAGACCCAGTACTTC. This gives the protein CATSRDQGSYQETQYF. The complete variable domain, with remaining parts taken from reference TRBV15 and TRBJ2-5, reads DAMVIQNPRYQVTQFGKPVTLSCSQTLNHNVMYWYQQKSSQAPKLLFHYYDKDFNNEADTPDNFQSRRPNTSFCFLDIRSPGLGDTAMYLCATSRDQGSYQETQYFGPGTRLLVL.

This CDR3 is CASSQPTGPSSYNEQFF. The CDR3 region has the DNA TGTGCCAGCAGCCAACCGACAGGGCCGAGCTCCTACAATGAGCAGTTCTTC. This rearrangement joins TRBV4-2 to TRBJ2-1, with 7 bases that match TRBD1. The CDR3 is made up of 17 amino acids. Germline V lookup: CDR1 LGHNA, CDR2 YNFKEQ. J was trimmed by 0 bases and V by 2 bases; bases with no gene match: 7.

This clone was counted between two and nine times. The genes are TRBV7-9 and TRBJ2-6; a weak D match, TRBD1 (5 bases). CDR1 is SEHNR and CDR2 is FQNEAQ in the germline V gene (reference sequence). The CDR3 runs to 15 residues. Trimming pared 2 bases from V and 2 bases from J, leaving 7 bases between. The CDR3 here is CASSLKGTGANVLTF. The CDR3 DNA follows: TGTGCCAGCAGCTTAAAGGGGACTGGGGCCAACGTCCTGACTTTC.

This clone has just one count. The chain employs TRBV24-1 and TRBJ2-1, with TRBD2 matching over 10 bases. Unmatched junction bases numbered 11, after V lost 10 bases and J lost 9 bases. The CDR3 runs to 14 residues. The V gene's germline CDR1 is KGHDR and CDR2 SFDVKD. CDR3 in amino acids: CATGSSGSRAEQFF. As DNA, the CDR3 is TGTGCCACAGGATCTAGCGGGAGTAGGGCTGAGCAGTTCTTC.

Sample share makes this clone medium-sized. V and J are TRBV12-3 or TRBV12-4 and TRBJ1-6, with D hard to call. CDR3 length equals 13 residues. V lost 3 bases and J 8 bases, leaving 8 bases between the germline ends. The CDR3 sequence: CASSLGIDSPLHF. The CDR3 DNA is TGTGCCAGCAGTTTGGGGATTGATTCACCCCTCCACTTT.

This chain uses TRBV6-5 with TRBJ1-2; D is unclear. This CDR3 is built from 12 residues. CDR1 and CDR2 from the germline V gene are MNHEY and SVGAGI. Trimming removed 6 bases at V and 4 bases at J, with 9 bases between. CDR3 sequence (DNA): TGTGCCAGCAGCCCGGGTTTCTATGGCTACACCTTC. It specifies CASSPGFYGYTF.

CDR3 in DNA: TGTGCCAGCAGAAATCCTAGCGGCACAGATACGCAGTATTTT. It yields the protein CASRNPSGTDTQYF. This sequence joins TRBV28 and TRBJ2-3; TRBD2 is a possible D gene (6 bases). CDR1 is MDHEN and CDR2 is SYDVKM in the germline V gene. The CDR3 loop spans 14 amino acids. V was trimmed by 6 bases and J by 1 base, leaving 11 bases between them. Filled out from reference TRBV28 and TRBJ2-3, the complete variable domain reads DVKVTQSSRYLVKRTGEKVFLECVQDMDHENMFWYRQDPGLGLRLIYFSYDVKMKEKGDIPEGYSVSREKKERFSLILESASTNQTSMYLCASRNPSGTDTQYFGPGTRLTVL.

Sample share makes this clone medium-sized (0.01 to 0.1%). The genes are TRBV5-1 and TRBJ1-1, with a weak D call TRBD1 (5 bases). V shed 0 bases and J shed 4 bases, with 7 bases lying between them. The CDR3 has 13 residues. Per the germline V gene, CDR1 is SGHRS and CDR2 is YFSETQ. The CDR3: CASSLGRATEAFF. Written as DNA, the CDR3 is TGCGCCAGCAGCTTGGGCAGGGCCACTGAAGCTTTCTTT.

The chain links TRBV7-3 to TRBJ1-2, with D unclear. Germline V gene data show CDR1 as SGHTA and CDR2 as FQGTGA. V was trimmed by 1 base and J by 1 base, leaving 10 bases between them. The CDR3 spans 15 residues. The CDR3 region is CASSLKGGVNYGYTF. CDR3 DNA sequence: TGTGCCAGCAGCTTAAAGGGTGGGGTTAACTATGGCTACACCTTC.